This T cell receptor beta chain was identified during a study of control samples from healthy donors and cancer patients. Data came from immunoSEQ multiplex PCR; TCRdb stores just in-frame clones and leaves some out. Of some 210,000 clones listed, approximately 90% are singletons. This CDR3 is 17 amino acids long. Trimming took off 2 bases at V and 4 bases at J, with 20 bases between the two ends. Germline CDR1 reads SGHRS; CDR2 reads YFSETQ. The V call is TRBV5-1, the J call TRBJ2-3; D is tentatively TRBD1 or TRBD2 (9 bases each). Input material: blood. The clonotype comes from a man between 25 and 39 years old in good health. DNA for the CDR3: TGCGCCAGCAGCTTACGACAGGGGGTAGCGGGGGCAGATACGCAGTATTTT. Its protein product is CASSLRQGVAGADTQYF.